This TCR beta chain was recorded in a study of CD8 T cells in ankylosing spondylitis. This clonotype was seen many times. As yet, its antigen is unknown. Study-wide results and caveats: A TCR beta motif of under ten highly homologous variants seemed to mark ankylosing spondylitis blood. Clones linked to the disease showed a CD8+ phenotype. They occurred at relatively low frequencies in peripheral blood.

TCRdb re-called the 5' RACE reads through MiXCR, storing one row per CDR3 protein. Of 250,000 to 400,000 distinct CDR3 sequences detected, about 9.9% appear once; the ten largest clones hold roughly 9.1%. The CDR3 runs to 13 residues. The ends lost 6 bases at V and 5 bases at J; junction bases unmatched: 5. CDR1 and CDR2 (germline): DFQATT, SNEGSKA (reference sequence). This TCR derives from a female donor with ankylosing spondylitis or in good health (not recorded which). The gene calls are TRBV20-1 and TRBJ2-1; the match to TRBD2 covers 9 bases. Specimen: blood, either unsorted or a sorted T cell fraction (not recorded which). CDR3 bases: TGCAGTGCCTCCGGGACTAGCAACAATGAGCAGTTCTTC. It is translated as CSASGTSNNEQFF.